The 31 T cell receptor beta chains given below trace back to one sample, sequenced in a study of blood T cell repertoires in COVID-19. Only in-frame clones appear in the TCRdb table, and some are missing; sequencing was by immunoSEQ multiplex PCR. The sample holds about 87,000 clones, around 81% seen once. The sequencing input was peripheral blood. The receptors were gathered from a woman in her 70s with acute or convalescent COVID-19.

The CDR3, as DNA: TGTGCCAGCAGTTATGCGGGGGACGAGCAGTACTTC. It encodes CASSYAGDEQYF. This chain joins TRBV6-5 and TRBJ2-7; 7 bases are a match to TRBD2. V was pared by 3 bases and J by 5 bases, with 1 base of the junction left unmatched. From germline, CDR1 is MNHEY and CDR2 SVGAGI. There are 12 residues in the CDR3.

The chain employs TRBV30 and TRBJ1-1; D unresolved. Deletions cut 8 bases from V and 7 bases from J, with 20 bases between. This CDR3 spans 13 amino acids. CDR1 is GTSNPN and CDR2 is SVGIG in the germline V gene (reference sequence). The CDR3 DNA reads as TGTGCCCGGAAAGGGAGAACGACAAGTGAAGCTTTCTTT. Protein: CARKGRTTSEAFF.

J is TRBJ1-4 and V is TRBV5-1, with D hard to call. V lost 4 bases and J lost 4, with 14 bases in between. Germline V lookup: CDR1 SGHRS, CDR2 YFSETQ. The CDR3 has 15 residues. CDR3 in amino acids: CASSPGGGFNEKLFF. CDR3 nucleotides: TGCGCCAGCAGCCCGGGAGGAGGGTTTAATGAAAAACTGTTTTTT.

This chain connects TRBV28 to TRBJ2-3; 8 bases align to TRBD2. There are 17 residues in the CDR3. Germline loops: CDR1 MDHEN, CDR2 SYDVKM. The V gene end was trimmed by 3 bases and the J gene end by 4 bases; junction bases not matched to a gene: 12. CDR3 amino acids: CASSFRPGLVGSDTQYF. In nucleotides, the CDR3 is TGTGCCAGCAGTTTTCGACCGGGACTAGTAGGTTCAGATACGCAGTATTTT.

This rearrangement joins TRBV7-3 to TRBJ2-2; 11 bases map to TRBD1. Germline loops: CDR1 SGHTA, CDR2 FQGTGA. Trimming at V came to 1 base and at J to 3 bases, leaving 1 base not matched to a gene. The CDR3 spans 16 residues. The CDR3 DNA sequence: TGTGCCAGCAGCTTAAGGACAGGGGGCGACACCGGGGAGCTGTTTTTT. Translation gives CASSLRTGGDTGELFF.

The rearrangement uses TRBV6-1 and TRBJ2-3; the match to TRBD1 covers 7 bases. V was pared by 2 bases and J by 4 bases, with 0 bases of the junction left unmatched. The germline gives CDR1 MNHNS, CDR2 SASEGT. The CDR3 is made up of 13 amino acids. As DNA, the CDR3 is TGTGCCAGCAGTGAAACAGGGGCAGATACGCAGTATTTT. Protein sequence: CASSETGADTQYF.

The chain has TRBV21-1 and TRBJ1-4. TRBV21-1 is termed a pseudogene. This CDR3 is built from 17 residues. Here the CDR3 reads CASSKGYGRVTNEKLFF. CDR3 in DNA: TGTGCCAGCAGCAAAGGATACGGGCGGGTCACTAATGAAAAACTGTTTTTT.

The chain links TRBV11-2 to TRBJ2-7; a weak D match, TRBD2 (6 bases). CDR1 and CDR2 from the germline V gene are SGHAT and FQNNGV. The CDR3 consists of 17 residues. Trimming removed 1 base at V and 2 bases at J, with 18 bases between. DNA of the CDR3: TGTGCCAGCAGCTTAGCCCGGGAGTCGTACGAGACCTACGAGCAGTACTTC. Its translation: CASSLARESYETYEQYF. The full variable domain, in which reference TRBV11-2 and TRBJ2-7 provide the parts outside the CDR3, is EAGVAQSPRYKIIEKRQSVAFWCNPISGHATLYWYQQILGQGPKLLIQFQNNGVVDDSQLPKDRFSAERLKGVDSTLKIQPAKLEDSAVYLCASSLARESYETYEQYFGPGTRLTVT.

The V and J genes are TRBV5-1 and TRBJ2-7; D ambiguous. The CDR3 has 14 residues. Trimming shortened V by 0 bases and J by 2 bases, and 9 bases separated the two germline ends. The germline gives CDR1 SGHRS, CDR2 YFSETQ. Here the CDR3 DNA reads TGCGCCAGCAGCTTGGTTCCTAATACCTACGAGCAGTACTTC. It specifies CASSLVPNTYEQYF.

The chain joins TRBV11-2 to TRBJ1-1; D ambiguous. V shed 3 bases and J shed 5 bases, with 16 bases lying between them. The CDR3 runs to 15 residues. From germline, CDR1 is SGHAT and CDR2 FQNNGV. The CDR3 reads CASSLSSGGNTEAFF. The CDR3 coding sequence is TGTGCCAGCAGCTTGTCCTCTGGCGGGAATACTGAAGCTTTCTTT. Supplemented by reference TRBV11-2 and TRBJ1-1, the full variable domain reads EAGVAQSPRYKIIEKRQSVAFWCNPISGHATLYWYQQILGQGPKLLIQFQNNGVVDDSQLPKDRFSAERLKGVDSTLKIQPAKLEDSAVYLCASSLSSGGNTEAFFGQGTRLTVV.

The CDR3 DNA is TGTGCCAGCAGCTACGGGGGTAGCTCTGGAAACACCATATATTTT. This codes for CASSYGGSSGNTIYF. The V gene is TRBV5-6, the J gene TRBJ1-3; possibly TRBD1 for D (5 bases). The V gene's germline CDR1 is SGHDT and CDR2 YYEEEE. This CDR3 spans 15 amino acids. The V and J ends lost 3 bases and 0 bases respectively, with 10 bases between them.

The V gene is TRBV5-1, the J gene TRBJ2-1, with unresolved D. V dropped 0 bases and J dropped 4 bases, with 8 bases sitting between them. Germline CDR1 reads SGHRS; CDR2 reads YFSETQ. The CDR3 covers 14 residues. The CDR3 bases are TGCGCCAGCAGCTTGGACAGAACGTACAATGAGCAGTTCTTC. Residues: CASSLDRTYNEQFF.

The chain joins TRBV12-5 to TRBJ2-5, with a possible D match to TRBD1 (5 bases). V lost 2 bases to trimming and J lost 5 bases, with 12 bases between them. The length of the CDR3 is 14 residues. Germline V lookup: CDR1 LGHNT, CDR2 FRNRAP. The CDR3 DNA is TGTGCTAGTGGTTTGCTCCAGGGTAGGGAGACCCAGTACTTC. It yields the protein CASGLLQGRETQYF.

V is TRBV18 and J is TRBJ1-4, with TRBD1 matching over 10 bases. Germline-derived CDR1 and CDR2 are KGHSH and LQKENI. V gave up 1 base and J gave up 8 bases; unmatched junction bases: 1. This CDR3 comprises 14 residues. The CDR3 DNA reads TGTGCCAGCTCACCACGGACAGGGGGGGAAAAACTGTTTTTT. It specifies CASSPRTGGEKLFF.

The chain is built from TRBV7-3 and TRBJ1-2, with TRBD1 matching over 11 bases. The ends lost 3 bases at V and 6 bases at J; junction bases unmatched: 3. This CDR3 has 14 residues. Germline CDR1 is SGHTA and CDR2 is FQGTGA. CDR3 bases: TGTGCCAGCAGCTTTGGACAGGGGGCTGATGGCTACACCTTC. It translates to CASSFGQGADGYTF.

In this sample, this clone turned up once. The J gene is TRBJ2-1, the V gene TRBV7-9; a possible D gene is TRBD2 (6 bases). The length of the CDR3 is 16 residues. V dropped 9 bases and J dropped 0 bases, with 18 bases sitting between them. The germline CDR1 and CDR2 sequences are SEHNR and FQNEAQ (reference sequence). In DNA, the CDR3 is TGTGCCAGTCGCCCCTACGGGGGAGTCTCCTACAATGAGCAGTTCTTC. Translating it yields CASRPYGGVSYNEQFF.

The chain joins TRBV6-6 to TRBJ1-6, with D perhaps matching TRBD1 (6 bases). The CDR3 consists of 16 residues. In germline, CDR1 is MNHNY, CDR2 SVGAGI (reference sequence). Trimming shortened V by 5 bases and J by 0 bases, and 11 bases separated the two germline ends. This CDR3 reads CASSTDRSSYNSPLHF. As DNA, the CDR3 is TGTGCCAGCAGTACCGACAGGAGCTCCTATAATTCACCCCTCCACTTT.

The gene calls are TRBV10-3 and TRBJ2-7; D is perhaps TRBD1 (8 bases). Trimming shortened V by 3 bases and J by 0 bases, and 21 bases separated the two germline ends. Per germline, CDR1 ENHRY and CDR2 SYGVKD. CDR3 length: 18 residues. The CDR3 nucleotides read TGTGCCATCAGTGACAAATCCGGGAGGCAGGGGGCCTCCTACGAGCAGTACTTC. This translates into CAISDKSGRQGASYEQYF.

This CDR3 is CSVVPRIPSTDTQYF. DNA for the CDR3: TGCAGCGTTGTACCCAGGATCCCGAGCACAGATACGCAGTATTTT. The rearrangement uses TRBV29-1 and TRBJ2-3, with D unclear. Germline CDR1 reads SQVTM; CDR2 reads ANQGSEA. V was cut by 4 bases and J by 0 bases, with 14 bases left in between. The CDR3 spans 15 residues.

This chain joins TRBV27 and TRBJ2-3; 7 nucleotides align to TRBD1. The CDR3 has 17 residues. V gave up 6 bases and J gave up 3 bases; unmatched junction bases: 15. In germline, CDR1 is MNHEY, CDR2 SMNVEV (reference sequence). CDR3 DNA sequence: TGTGCCAGCAGAAACGTACCTAACAAACAGGGGACAGATACGCAGTATTTT. This translates into CASRNVPNKQGTDTQYF.

The rearrangement joins TRBV5-6 to TRBJ2-2; 12 bases line up with TRBD2. From germline, CDR1 is SGHDT and CDR2 YYEEEE. Trimming removed 2 bases from V and 4 bases from J; junction bases left unmatched: 6. The CDR3 length is 17 residues. The CDR3 DNA follows: TGTGCCAGCAGCTTATATAGACTAGCGGGGGTCACCGGGGAGCTGTTTTTT. This encodes CASSLYRLAGVTGELFF.

In this sample, this clone turned up once. This chain joins TRBV4-1 and TRBJ2-5, with no clear D. CDR1 and CDR2 (germline): MGHRA, YSYEKL. Trimming left V 0 bases short and J 10 bases short, with 6 bases between. The CDR3 runs 11 residues. The CDR3 DNA reads TGCGCCAGCAGCCAAGATAGAAGCCAGTACTTC. It translates to CASSQDRSQYF.

V usage is TRBV7-3 and J usage is TRBJ2-7, with 8 bases aligning to TRBD1. This CDR3 is built from 14 residues. In germline, CDR1 is SGHTA, CDR2 FQGTGA. With 2 bases clipped from V and 5 bases from J, the junction kept 5 bases outside the gene matches. CDR3 DNA sequence: TGTGCCAGCAGCTTAGGGACAGGCCTAGACGAGCAGTACTTC. This translates into CASSLGTGLDEQYF.

The chain couples TRBV15 to TRBJ1-5; 8 nucleotides line up with TRBD1. Unmatched junction bases numbered 16, after V lost 5 bases and J lost 10 bases. This CDR3 region has 16 residues. Looked up from germline, CDR1 is LNHNV and CDR2 is YYDKDF (reference sequence). In DNA form, the CDR3 reads TGTGCCACCAGCTATTTGCCGGGACAGGCAATCAAACCCCAGCATTTT. It codes for CATSYLPGQAIKPQHF.

This clone was seen a handful of times. The V call is TRBV27, the J call TRBJ1-1, with 9 bases lining up with TRBD1. V lost 6 bases to trimming and J lost 6 bases; unmatched junction nucleotides: 8. This CDR3 spans 14 amino acids. Germline CDR1 and CDR2: MNHEY and SMNVEV (reference sequence). CDR3: CASSTRTGVPEAFF. The CDR3, as DNA: TGTGCCAGCAGCACAAGGACAGGGGTCCCTGAAGCTTTCTTT.

The chain uses TRBV27 and TRBJ2-1, with 8 bases matching TRBD1. The V gene end was trimmed by 8 bases and the J gene end by 10 bases; junction bases not matched to a gene: 10. Germline CDR1 reads MNHEY; CDR2 reads SMNVEV (reference sequence). This CDR3 has 13 amino acids. The CDR3 spells CASADRVTEEQFF. CDR3 coding DNA: TGTGCCAGCGCGGACAGGGTTACCGAGGAGCAGTTCTTC.

The gene calls are TRBV5-1 and TRBJ2-6; 7 positions agree with TRBD1. With 0 bases clipped from V and 0 bases from J, the junction kept 6 bases outside the gene matches. Germline lookup yields CDR1 SGHRS and CDR2 YFSETQ. The CDR3 runs to 18 residues. The DNA of the CDR3 is TGCGCCAGCAGCTTGGTGGTGACAGGGAGCTCTGGGGCCAACGTCCTGACTTTC. This translates into CASSLVVTGSSGANVLTF.

This chain joins TRBV20-1 and TRBJ1-2; the match to TRBD1 covers 7 bases. Germline CDR1 and CDR2: DFQATT and SNEGSKA (reference sequence). CDR3 size: 13 residues. V lost 3 bases, J lost 4 bases, and 5 bases stayed unmatched. CDR3 coding DNA: TGCAGTGCTAGTGACAGGGACTTCTATGGCTACACCTTC. It translates to CSASDRDFYGYTF.

This chain links TRBV3-1 (or the pseudogene TRBV3-2) with TRBJ2-2, with 10 bases lining up with TRBD1. The CDR3 loop spans 15 amino acids. The ends lost 4 bases at V and 4 bases at J; junction bases unmatched: 3. Germline V gene data show CDR1 as LGHDT and CDR2 as YNNKEL (reference sequence). The DNA of the CDR3 is TGTGCCAGCAGCCTTCGGACAGGGGGCACCGGGGAGCTGTTTTTT. Translated: CASSLRTGGTGELFF.

This chain uses TRBV5-1 with TRBJ1-1; D might be TRBD1 (5 bases). In germline, CDR1 is SGHRS, CDR2 YFSETQ. This CDR3 contains 15 residues. Trimming pared 4 bases from V and 1 base from J, leaving 14 bases between. CDR3 amino acids: CASSPRSGGNTEAFF. CDR3 sequence (DNA): TGCGCCAGCAGCCCCCGATCGGGGGGGAACACTGAAGCTTTCTTT.

The chain uses TRBV3-1 (or the pseudogene TRBV3-2) and TRBJ2-2; D unresolved. The CDR3 consists of 13 residues. Trimming stripped 1 base from V and 7 bases from J, with 7 bases between. Germline CDR1 is LGHDT and CDR2 is YNNKEL (reference sequence). The CDR3 protein is CASSQVRSGELFF. The CDR3 region has the DNA TGTGCCAGCAGCCAAGTGCGTAGCGGGGAGCTGTTTTTT.